This TCR beta chain was identified during a study of beta chain features in type 1 diabetes. Study-level information: Patients and healthy donors were similar in age, gender and cell yields. Study-wide results and limits: Whether HLA type affects TCRB rearrangement stayed undetermined in the present work.

The authors reverse transcribed all of the isolated RNA, so sequencing captured expressed TCRB transcripts. Sequencing was performed with immunoSEQ multiplex PCR; in TCRdb, only in-frame clones are kept and a portion is missing. Of 240,000 or so clones listed, around 68% are singletons. As for this clone: The antigen remains undetermined.

Naive, central memory, regulatory and stem cell-like memory cells within the CD4+ compartment were sorted using CD45RO/CCR7/CD25/CD127/CD95/CD27. Germline lookup yields CDR1 SQVTM and CDR2 ANQGSEA. V lost 7 bases and J lost 3; bases outside the gene matches: 12. The length of the CDR3 is 17 residues. This chain joins TRBV29-1 and TRBJ2-1, with 13 bases identical to TRBD2. This receptor was taken from a man under 40 in good health. The sequencing input was naive CD4+ T cells from blood. Written as DNA, the CDR3 is TGCAGCGCCTCCCACAGGACTAGCGGGAGACTCTACAATGAGCAGTTCTTC. Amino acid sequence: CSASHRTSGRLYNEQFF.